This section outlines one T cell receptor beta chain sequence together with its context. Assay used: immunoSEQ multiplex PCR; TCRdb lists only in-frame clones, some missing. The data show around 270,000 clones, around 85% seen once. With 0 bases clipped from V and 5 bases from J, the junction kept 8 bases outside the gene matches. CDR1 is SGDLS and CDR2 is YYNGEE in the germline V gene. The CDR3 has 16 amino acids. The data are from a study of blood T cell repertoires in COVID-19. Study-wide context: T cells, B-cell-depleted T cells, or PBMCs supplied cDNA or gDNA.

Individuals drawn from around 25 US areas were about 18 to 90 years old. Participant-given clinical history determined each cohort assignment. This TCR came from a woman in her twenties or thirties who had recovered from COVID-19. The sample taken for sequencing was PBMCs or T cells enriched from blood (not recorded which). The V call is TRBV9, the J call TRBJ2-5, with TRBD2 matching 9 bases. The CDR3 reads CASSVAGGLAGETQYF. DNA of the CDR3: TGTGCCAGCAGCGTAGCTGGGGGGCTAGCGGGGGAGACCCAGTACTTC.